This T cell receptor beta chain was obtained from a study of blood T cell repertoires in COVID-19. The authors' processing: It was from reference gene primer amplification that nucleated cell counts were estimated. Some clones are missing from TCRdb's copy, which holds only in-frame ones; the method was immunoSEQ multiplex PCR. Clonal size and the V and J genes are those of that table, whereas D and trimming came from the DNA. Here the sample spans about 190,000 clones, more than 60% being singletons. Only a few counts were recorded for this clone. The receptor comes from a man aged 50-59 years who had recovered from COVID-19. Specimen: peripheral blood.

CDR3 residues: CASSQDGGYYEQYF. For the CDR3, the DNA is TGCGCCAGCAGCCAAGACGGGGGATACTACGAGCAGTACTTC. V and J are TRBV4-3 and TRBJ2-7, with D perhaps TRBD2 (6 bases). Germline values: CDR1 LGHNA, CDR2 YSLEER. The CDR3 spans 14 residues. V lost 0 bases, J lost 3 bases, and 9 bases lay in between.